One and the same sample provided the 32 T cell receptor beta chains below, sequenced in a study of cytomegalovirus exposure and HLA in healthy donors (dated by TCRdb to 2017 to 2019). Library creation used the immunoSEQ multiplex PCR assay. The multiplex PCR relied on a mix of 60 forward primers for TCR Vbeta segments and 13 reverse primers for TCR Jbeta segments. Not all clones reach the TCRdb copy of this immuneACCESS table, which keeps in-frame sequences only. Checked studies attribute under half of the gap to unresolved V genes and leave the rest unexplained. This sample gives fewer than 200,000 clones in total; approximately 80% of them show up just once. The top ten constitute 0.7% to 0.8% of the sample. The sequencing input was PBMCs. These receptors were collected from a female donor in good health and CMV-seronegative.

This clone was detected only once. This chain joins TRBV6-6 and TRBJ1-1, with 9 bases that match TRBD1. V lost 4 bases, J lost 1 base, and 7 bases stayed unmatched. Per the germline V gene, CDR1 is MNHNY and CDR2 is SVGAGI (reference sequence). CDR3 length: 16 amino acids. DNA for the CDR3: TGTGCCAGCAGTTCGTCCCCACAGGGGGCGAACACTGAAGCTTTCTTT. It translates to CASSSSPQGANTEAFF.

The rearrangement links TRBV7-9 to TRBJ1-4, with 8 bases that match TRBD1. The junction had 2 bases not matched to a gene; V was cut back by 5 bases and J by 0 bases. CDR3 length: 15 residues. Germline CDR1 reads SEHNR; CDR2 reads FQNEAQ (reference sequence). CDR3 in amino acids: CASSKQGATNEKLFF. The CDR3 bases are TGTGCCAGCAGCAAACAGGGGGCAACTAATGAAAAACTGTTTTTT.

This clone has just a few counts. V usage is TRBV19 and J usage is TRBJ1-4; no clear D. The CDR3 runs 14 residues. V dropped 6 bases and J dropped 3 bases, with 11 bases sitting between them. Germline CDR1 is LNHDA and CDR2 is SQIVND (reference sequence). The CDR3 reads CASRVTPSNEKLFF. As DNA, the CDR3 is TGTGCCAGTAGAGTCACACCTTCTAATGAAAAACTGTTTTTT.

The chain combines TRBV18 with TRBJ2-7; 9 nucleotides match TRBD2. Germline V gives CDR1 KGHSH, CDR2 LQKENI. The CDR3 contains 14 residues. V lost 6 bases and J lost 6; bases outside the gene matches: 9. For the CDR3, the DNA is TGTGCCAGCTCTAGGACTAGCGACACCCTCGAGCAGTACTTC. Its protein is CASSRTSDTLEQYF.

This clone turned up a few times. The V and J genes are TRBV9 and TRBJ2-2; 9 bases are a match to TRBD1. V gave up 3 bases and J gave up 6 bases; unmatched junction bases: 6. CDR3 length: 15 amino acids. CDR1 is SGDLS and CDR2 is YYNGEE in the germline V gene. The CDR3 region has the DNA TGTGCCAGCAGCGGTACAGGGGGCAATTCCGGGGAGCTGTTTTTT. It yields the protein CASSGTGGNSGELFF.

The chain links TRBV6-5 to TRBJ2-5; the D is unclear. V dropped 2 bases and J dropped 2 bases, with 9 bases sitting between them. The CDR3 spans 14 residues. From germline, CDR1 is MNHEY and CDR2 SVGAGI. The CDR3 DNA reads as TGTGCCAGCAGTTACGGGCTTTTGCAAGAGACCCAGTACTTC. Amino acid sequence: CASSYGLLQETQYF.

The rearrangement uses TRBV9 and TRBJ2-7, with D perhaps TRBD2 (6 bases). Looked up from germline, CDR1 is SGDLS and CDR2 is YYNGEE. The V end was cut by 0 bases, the J end by 5 bases, with 21 bases between. The CDR3 contains 17 residues. The CDR3 loop is CASSVAAEGPLSDEQYF. In DNA, the CDR3 is TGTGCCAGCAGCGTAGCGGCGGAGGGCCCCCTTTCGGACGAGCAGTACTTC.

This clone has a single count. This chain links TRBV10-3 with TRBJ1-2, with 12 bases matching TRBD1. The CDR3 consists of 14 residues. Germline assignment: CDR1 ENHRY and CDR2 SYGVKD. V lost 5 bases, J lost 7 bases, and 5 bases stayed unmatched. CDR3 sequence (DNA): TGTGCCATCAGTCCGGGACAGGGGGCCGGTGGCTACACCTTC. Translation: CAISPGQGAGGYTF.

V gene TRBV29-1 combines with J gene TRBJ2-7, with 11 bases that match TRBD1. J was trimmed by 9 bases and V by 4 bases; bases with no gene match: 11. CDR3 length: 14 amino acids. The germline V gene encodes CDR1 SQVTM and CDR2 ANQGSEA. The CDR3 loop is CSVGRGQGEGGQYF. Here the CDR3 DNA reads TGCAGCGTTGGACGGGGACAGGGGGAAGGCGGGCAGTACTTC.

A note on this clone: The sample holds other DNA sequences that translate to the same CDR3. The rearrangement uses TRBV7-9 and TRBJ2-5, with a tentative D call TRBD1 (5 bases). Trimming stripped 5 bases from V and 5 bases from J, with 18 bases between. The CDR3 contains 15 residues. Per germline, CDR1 SEHNR and CDR2 FQNEAQ (reference sequence). Written as DNA, the CDR3 is TGTGCCAGCAGCCGCCTCGCAGGGCTGGGGGAGACCCAGTACTTC. It encodes CASSRLAGLGETQYF.

V gene TRBV10-3 combines with J gene TRBJ2-7, with 8 bases aligning to TRBD1. In germline, CDR1 is ENHRY, CDR2 SYGVKD. The V and J ends lost 10 bases and 2 bases, in that order; junction bases with no gene match: 7. CDR3 size: 13 residues. CDR3 in amino acids: CARTDRAPYEQYF. DNA for the CDR3: TGTGCCAGAACGGACAGGGCTCCCTACGAGCAGTACTTC.

The J gene is TRBJ2-1, the V gene TRBV12-5, with a weak D call TRBD1 (6 bases). This CDR3 is 12 amino acids long. Germline loops: CDR1 LGHNT, CDR2 FRNRAP. V shed 5 bases and J shed 8 bases, with 10 bases lying between them. CDR3 region: CASGIRQDEQFF. The DNA of the CDR3 is TGTGCTAGTGGTATCAGACAGGATGAGCAGTTCTTC. Drawing the rest from reference TRBV12-5 and TRBJ2-1, the complete variable domain is DARVTQTPRHKVTEMGQEVTMRCQPILGHNTVFWYRQTMMQGLELLAYFRNRAPLDDSGMPKDRFSAEMPDATLATLKIQPSEPRDSAVYFCASGIRQDEQFFGPGTRLTVL.

The chain uses TRBV18 and TRBJ2-3, with 7 bases fitting TRBD1. Germline V lookup: CDR1 KGHSH, CDR2 LQKENI. V lost 3 bases to trimming and J lost 2 bases; unmatched junction nucleotides: 14. This CDR3 contains 18 residues. DNA of the CDR3: TGTGCCAGCTCACCCCAAGTAACGACAGGGCGTAACACAGATACGCAGTATTTT. Amino acid sequence: CASSPQVTTGRNTDTQYF.

This chain joins TRBV5-1 and TRBJ1-1, with a weak D call TRBD1 (5 bases). In germline, CDR1 is SGHRS, CDR2 YFSETQ. The CDR3 spans 15 residues. The V gene lost 3 bases and the J gene lost 1 base, with 13 bases spanning the gap. In DNA form, the CDR3 reads TGCGCCAGCAGCTCCCTCACCCAGGGGAACACTGAAGCTTTCTTT. It yields the protein CASSSLTQGNTEAFF.

This clone was picked up a small number of times. V usage is TRBV28 and J usage is TRBJ1-2; a weak D match, TRBD1 (6 bases). The length of the CDR3 is 14 residues. Germline values: CDR1 MDHEN, CDR2 SYDVKM. V lost 6 bases and J lost 4, with 15 bases in between. Here the CDR3 reads CASRLTTGIYGYTF. The CDR3 nucleotides are TGTGCCAGCAGGTTAACAACAGGGATCTATGGCTACACCTTC.

This clone showed up just a few times. The rearrangement links TRBV30 to TRBJ2-7; 8 bases line up with TRBD1. The V segment lost 1 base and the J segment 9 bases; nucleotides outside the gene matches: 5. CDR3 length: 12 residues. Germline CDR1 is GTSNPN and CDR2 is SVGIG (reference sequence). The CDR3 DNA reads TGTGCCTGGAGTGCCTCAGGGGGCGTGCAGTACTTC. It is translated as CAWSASGGVQYF.

The chain carries TRBV19 and TRBJ1-3, with 7 bases fitting TRBD1. J lost 0 bases, V lost 0 bases, and 2 bases had no gene match. From germline, CDR1 is LNHDA and CDR2 SQIVND (reference sequence). The CDR3 runs 16 residues. CDR3 sequence: CASSIDGDSSGNTIYF. The DNA for the CDR3 is TGTGCCAGTAGTATAGACGGGGACAGCTCTGGAAACACCATATATTTT.

V usage is TRBV6-4 and J usage is TRBJ2-6, with a weak D call TRBD1 (6 bases). CDR1 is MRHNA and CDR2 is SNTAGT in the germline V gene. V dropped 6 bases and J dropped 4 bases, with 13 bases sitting between them. The CDR3 consists of 15 residues. The CDR3 DNA is TGTGCCAGCAGGAGGGACACCCAGGGGGCCAACGTCCTGACTTTC. Translated, it gives CASRRDTQGANVLTF.

The V and J genes are TRBV6-5 and TRBJ1-1, with D tentatively TRBD1 (5 bases). Germline loops: CDR1 MNHEY, CDR2 SVGAGI. V gave up 6 bases and J gave up 0 bases, with 11 bases separating them. The CDR3 is 14 residues long. The CDR3 coding sequence is TGTGCCAGCAGGATAAACAGGCTGAACACTGAAGCTTTCTTT. Encoded protein: CASRINRLNTEAFF.

V usage is TRBV2 and J usage is TRBJ2-3; TRBD2 aligns across 9 bases. The CDR3 has 16 residues. Germline CDR1 is SNHLY and CDR2 is FYNNEI. V lost 8 bases, J lost 1 base, and 10 bases stayed unmatched. The CDR3 DNA sequence: TGTGCCAGCGGAACCTTGACTAGCGGCCGCACAGATACGCAGTATTTT. It codes for CASGTLTSGRTDTQYF.

This chain uses TRBV7-2 with TRBJ1-3; no reliable D call. Per germline, CDR1 SGHTA and CDR2 FQGNSA. CDR3 length equals 15 residues. V was pared by 6 bases and J by 2 bases, with 14 bases between. CDR3 sequence: CASRVGSGAGNTIYF. The CDR3 coding sequence is TGTGCCAGCAGGGTGGGGTCCGGGGCTGGAAACACCATATATTTT.

Concerning this clone itself: This sample includes further DNA sequences coding for the same CDR3. The chain links TRBV4-3 to TRBJ2-1, with a weak D call TRBD1 (6 bases). The CDR3 covers 13 residues. Trimming left V 0 bases short and J 7 bases short, with 7 bases between. Germline CDR1 is LGHNA and CDR2 is YSLEER. The CDR3 DNA follows: TGCGCCAGCAGCCAAGAAGGGGGAAATGAGCAGTTCTTC. This sequence encodes CASSQEGGNEQFF.

The chain uses TRBV4-1 and TRBJ1-6; possible D gene TRBD1, 5 bases. Trimming pared 1 base from V and 6 bases from J, leaving 10 bases between. Germline assignment: CDR1 MGHRA and CDR2 YSYEKL. The CDR3 spans 15 residues. The CDR3 DNA reads TGCGCCAGCAGCCAAGGTGAAGGGGTTAATTCACCCCTCCACTTT. Its protein product is CASSQGEGVNSPLHF.

The chain links TRBV6-5 to TRBJ2-1; D perhaps matches TRBD1 (5 bases). V lost 0 bases and J 2 bases, leaving 8 bases between the germline ends. Germline lookup yields CDR1 MNHEY and CDR2 SVGAGI. The CDR3 contains 15 residues. CDR3 amino acids: CASSYSRTTYNEQFF. CDR3 coding DNA: TGTGCCAGCAGTTACTCGAGGACAACCTACAATGAGCAGTTCTTC.

The V gene is TRBV7-3, the J gene TRBJ1-2; TRBD1 is a possible D gene (5 bases). This CDR3 is 13 amino acids long. V lost 2 bases, J lost 6 bases, and 10 bases lay in between. Germline V CDR1 and CDR2: SGHTA, FQGTGA. For the CDR3, the DNA is TGTGCCAGCAGCTTAGAAGCAGGGAATGGCTACACCTTC. This encodes CASSLEAGNGYTF.

The chain links TRBV9 to TRBJ1-2, with no clear D. Germline lookup yields CDR1 SGDLS and CDR2 YYNGEE. V was clipped by 0 bases and J by 8 bases, with 11 bases between them. This CDR3 region has 13 residues. This CDR3 is CASSVDGRRGYTF. CDR3 DNA: TGTGCCAGCAGCGTAGACGGGCGGAGGGGCTACACCTTC.

The CDR3 here is CASSWRLAGVVDTQYF. The CDR3 DNA follows: TGTGCCAGCAGCTGGAGACTAGCGGGGGTTGTAGATACGCAGTATTTT. The gene calls are TRBV7-8 and TRBJ2-3, with TRBD2 matching over 12 bases. Germline lookup yields CDR1 SGHVS and CDR2 FQNEAQ. The J segment lost 5 bases and the V segment lost 4 bases, leaving 7 bases of the junction unmatched. The CDR3 extends over 16 amino acids.

The CDR3 protein is CASKLWTGSILNTEAFF. CDR3 nucleotides: TGTGCCAGCAAGCTTTGGACAGGCTCTATTTTGAACACTGAAGCTTTCTTT. The rearrangement joins TRBV27 to TRBJ1-1; 7 nucleotides align to TRBD1. There are 17 residues in the CDR3. The V and J ends lost 7 bases and 0 bases, in that order; junction bases with no gene match: 14. Germline V lookup: CDR1 MNHEY, CDR2 SMNVEV (reference sequence).

As regards this clone: The same CDR3 can be traced to other DNA sequences in this sample. CDR3 amino acids: CASSQDPYSNQPQHF. The CDR3 nucleotides are TGCGCCAGCAGCCAAGATCCTTATAGCAATCAGCCCCAGCATTTT. The chain recombines TRBV4-3 with TRBJ1-5; D uncertain. There are 15 residues in the CDR3. V lost 0 bases and J lost 0, with 6 bases in between. Germline CDR1 LGHNA, CDR2 YSLEER.

The chain links TRBV12-5 to TRBJ2-7, with 8 positions matching TRBD1. In germline, CDR1 is LGHNT, CDR2 FRNRAP. Losses at the gene ends were 5 bases for V and 0 bases for J; bases not matched to a gene: 9. The CDR3 is 16 residues long. CDR3 sequence reads: CASGRADRARSYEQYF. The CDR3 DNA reads TGTGCTAGTGGTAGGGCGGACAGGGCCCGCTCCTACGAGCAGTACTTC.

The rearrangement uses TRBV7-2 and TRBJ1-3; 8 bases agree with TRBD1. J gave up 9 bases and V 1 base, and 2 bases lay outside the gene matches. The V gene's germline CDR1 is SGHTA and CDR2 FQGNSA. CDR3 length equals 13 residues. CDR3 loop: CASSLDRGTTIYF. CDR3 bases: TGTGCCAGCAGCTTAGACAGGGGGACCACCATATATTTT.

CDR3 coding DNA: TGTGCCAGCAGTTTAAGGTTAGGGGCCGTAACCTACGAGCAGTACTTC. This encodes CASSLRLGAVTYEQYF. The chain is built from TRBV27 and TRBJ2-7; a weak D match, TRBD1 (5 bases). V was cut by 2 bases and J by 2 bases, with 16 bases left in between. CDR1 is MNHEY and CDR2 is SMNVEV in the germline V gene (reference sequence). CDR3 length: 16 amino acids.